This is a list of T cell receptor beta chains from one sample in a study of ipilimumab plus nivolumab after autologous stem cell transplantation. Clones were sequenced by immunoSEQ multiplex PCR, and TCRdb holds only the in-frame ones, with some missing. The sample has approximately 15,000 clones, about 80% seen once; the top ten hold roughly 10%. Specimen: PBMCs, collected in a trial of ipilimumab plus nivolumab as post-transplant consolidation. The receptors were sampled from a male donor with diffuse large B-cell lymphoma. Each CDR3 is given with its conserved first and last residue. A D gene is named only where the DNA matches it firmly. Size values are once, few and many counts, or a class for expanded clones, and some rows have none.

j_gene: TRBJ2-7; d_gene: TRBD2; abundance: .; v_gene: TRBV6-1; CDR3nt: TGTGCCAGCAGTGGACTAGCGGGGCGGCAGCCTTACGAGCAGTACTTC; CDR3aa: CASSGLAGRQPYEQYF
j_gene: TRBJ1-1; d_gene: .; abundance: .; v_gene: TRBV18; CDR3nt: TGTGCCAGCTCTTTGGTCGCGCAAACTGAAGCTTTCTTT; CDR3aa: CASSLVAQTEAFF
j_gene: TRBJ2-7; d_gene: .; abundance: once; v_gene: TRBV7-8; CDR3nt: TGTGCCAGCAGCTCCTACCGGGGGAAGGACTACGAGCAGTACTTC; CDR3aa: CASSSYRGKDYEQYF
j_gene: TRBJ2-1; d_gene: TRBD2; abundance: few; v_gene: TRBV5-4; CDR3nt: TGTGCCAGCAGCCCTAGCGGGCATGAGCAGTTCTTC; CDR3aa: CASSPSGHEQFF
j_gene: TRBJ2-7; d_gene: .; abundance: once; v_gene: TRBV2; CDR3nt: TGTGCCAGCAGGGACGAACAGGCCGAGCAGTACTTC; CDR3aa: CASRDEQAEQYF
j_gene: TRBJ2-2; d_gene: TRBD2; abundance: .; v_gene: TRBV9; CDR3nt: TGTGCCAGCAGGTATTCTAGCGGGGGCCGACACACCGGGGAGCTGTTTTTT; CDR3aa: CASRYSSGGRHTGELFF
j_gene: TRBJ2-1; d_gene: .; abundance: .; v_gene: TRBV19; CDR3nt: TGTGCCAGTAGCTCACTCACAGGGAGCAATGAGCAGTTCTTC; CDR3aa: CASSSLTGSNEQFF
j_gene: TRBJ1-4; d_gene: .; abundance: .; v_gene: TRBV7-9; CDR3nt: TGTGCCAGCAGCTCCGGCGAAAAACTGTTTTTT; CDR3aa: CASSSGEKLFF
j_gene: TRBJ2-7; d_gene: TRBD2; abundance: .; v_gene: TRBV7-2; CDR3nt: TGTGCCAGCAGCTTGCCGGGACTAGATTTCTACGAGCAGTACTTC; CDR3aa: CASSLPGLDFYEQYF
j_gene: TRBJ2-1; d_gene: .; abundance: .; v_gene: TRBV29-1; CDR3nt: TGCAGCGTTGGGGCCCCCACTGAGCAGTTCTTC; CDR3aa: CSVGAPTEQFF
j_gene: TRBJ2-7; d_gene: .; abundance: .; v_gene: TRBV5-4; CDR3nt: TGTGCCAGCAGCTGGGACCCTTCAGAAGAGCAGTACTTC; CDR3aa: CASSWDPSEEQYF
j_gene: TRBJ2-1; d_gene: .; abundance: once; v_gene: TRBV23-1; CDR3nt: TGCGCCAGCAGCCTTAGGACAGAGCGCCTCCATGAGCAGTTCTTC; CDR3aa: CASSLRTERLHEQFF
j_gene: TRBJ2-1; d_gene: .; abundance: .; v_gene: TRBV4-1; CDR3nt: TGCGCCAGCAGCCCCGGCCTACTAGCGCGGGGGCGTGGGGGTGAGCAGTTCTTC; CDR3aa: CASSPGLLARGRGGEQFF
j_gene: TRBJ2-5; d_gene: .; abundance: once; v_gene: TRBV4-1; CDR3nt: TGCGCCAGCAGCCAAGCCGTCCTCGGAGAGACCCAGTACTTC; CDR3aa: CASSQAVLGETQYF
j_gene: TRBJ1-1; d_gene: .; abundance: .; v_gene: TRBV7-9; CDR3nt: TGTGCCAGCAGCTTACAGGGTAGCGGGAACACTGAAGCTTTCTTT; CDR3aa: CASSLQGSGNTEAFF
j_gene: TRBJ2-3; d_gene: TRBD2; abundance: .; v_gene: TRBV5-1; CDR3nt: TGCGCCAGCAGCCTGGGACTAGCCGACCGCACAGATACGCAGTATTTT; CDR3aa: CASSLGLADRTDTQYF
j_gene: TRBJ2-1; d_gene: .; abundance: .; v_gene: TRBV2; CDR3nt: TGTGCCAGCATTGCAGGGAACAATGAGCAGTTCTTC; CDR3aa: CASIAGNNEQFF
j_gene: TRBJ2-5; d_gene: TRBD1; abundance: few; v_gene: TRBV27; CDR3nt: TGTGCCAGCAGTCCCCAGGGGGCGGAGACCCAGTACTTC; CDR3aa: CASSPQGAETQYF
j_gene: TRBJ2-1; d_gene: .; abundance: .; v_gene: TRBV6-5; CDR3nt: TGTGCCAGCAGGACTCGCAATGAGCAGTTCTTC; CDR3aa: CASRTRNEQFF
j_gene: TRBJ2-7; d_gene: TRBD2; abundance: once; v_gene: TRBV7-2; CDR3nt: TGTGCCAGCAGCTTACGGGCGGGCGGGGGGCCCGCGGGGGAGCAGTACTTC; CDR3aa: CASSLRAGGGPAGEQYF
j_gene: TRBJ1-1; d_gene: .; abundance: .; v_gene: TRBV6-5; CDR3nt: TGTGCCAGCAGTTATCAAGAGGTATCTGAAGCTTTCTTT; CDR3aa: CASSYQEVSEAFF
j_gene: TRBJ2-2; d_gene: .; abundance: .; v_gene: TRBV27; CDR3nt: TGTGCCAGCAGTTTGTCTCCCAGGGGATTCACCGGGGAGCTGTTTTTT; CDR3aa: CASSLSPRGFTGELFF
j_gene: TRBJ2-7; d_gene: TRBD1; abundance: .; v_gene: TRBV19; CDR3nt: TGTGCCACCAGTCGGGGACAGGGCTTGTCCTACGAGCAGTACTTC; CDR3aa: CATSRGQGLSYEQYF
j_gene: TRBJ1-2; d_gene: .; abundance: few; v_gene: TRBV5-6; CDR3nt: TGTGCCAGCAGCTTCTGGGGGGGTGGCTACACCTTC; CDR3aa: CASSFWGGGYTF
j_gene: TRBJ1-6; d_gene: TRBD1; abundance: .; v_gene: TRBV4-2; CDR3nt: TGTGCCAGCAGCAGACAGGGTGCGCGGGGCCCGCTAGATAATTCACCCCTCCACTTT; CDR3aa: CASSRQGARGPLDNSPLHF
j_gene: TRBJ2-7; d_gene: .; abundance: .; v_gene: TRBV6-1; CDR3nt: TGTGCCAGCAAGCGGGAACGGGGGGCCAACTACGAGCAGTACTTC; CDR3aa: CASKRERGANYEQYF
j_gene: TRBJ2-5; d_gene: .; abundance: .; v_gene: TRBV27; CDR3nt: TGTGCCAGCAGGGAGGGTGAGACCCAGTACTTC; CDR3aa: CASREGETQYF
j_gene: TRBJ2-2; d_gene: .; abundance: few; v_gene: TRBV5-1; CDR3nt: TGCGCCAGCGGGTTTGGAGGATCCACCGGGGAGCTGTTTTTT; CDR3aa: CASGFGGSTGELFF
j_gene: TRBJ2-3; d_gene: .; abundance: .; v_gene: TRBV9; CDR3nt: TGTGCCAGCAGCGTAGTTAGTATCGGGAGCGCAGATACGCAGTATTTT; CDR3aa: CASSVVSIGSADTQYF
j_gene: TRBJ1-6; d_gene: TRBD1; abundance: .; v_gene: TRBV30; CDR3nt: TGTGCCTGGAGTACACAGGGGGCTTATTCATCCCTCCACTTT; CDR3aa: CAWSTQGAYSSLHF
j_gene: TRBJ1-5; d_gene: .; abundance: .; v_gene: TRBV6-5; CDR3nt: TGTGCCAGCAGTTTATCTTGGAGGGGTTTTGGTCAGCCCCAGCATTTT; CDR3aa: CASSLSWRGFGQPQHF
j_gene: TRBJ2-2; d_gene: .; abundance: .; v_gene: TRBV2; CDR3nt: TGTGCCAGCACCGGAGGAGTGGGGGGCACCGGGGAGCTGTTTTTT; CDR3aa: CASTGGVGGTGELFF
j_gene: TRBJ2-5; d_gene: TRBD1; abundance: few; v_gene: TRBV14; CDR3nt: TGTGCCAGCAGTCGTGACAGGGTTAGGGAGACCCAGTACTTC; CDR3aa: CASSRDRVRETQYF
j_gene: TRBJ2-7; d_gene: TRBD2; abundance: .; v_gene: TRBV5-5; CDR3nt: TGTGCCAGCAGCTTAACGGGGGGGCGATACGAGCAGTACTTC; CDR3aa: CASSLTGGRYEQYF
j_gene: TRBJ2-7; d_gene: TRBD2; abundance: once; v_gene: TRBV10-2; CDR3nt: TGCGCCAGCAGTGAAGGGACTAGCGGGTACGAGCAGTACTTC; CDR3aa: CASSEGTSGYEQYF
j_gene: TRBJ2-2; d_gene: .; abundance: .; v_gene: TRBV11-2; CDR3nt: TGTGCCAGCAGCATAAACAGGGTCACCGGGGAGCTGTTTTTT; CDR3aa: CASSINRVTGELFF
j_gene: TRBJ1-5; d_gene: .; abundance: .; v_gene: TRBV7-9; CDR3nt: TGTGCCAGCAGCCTGGAGGCCAATCAGCCCCAGCATTTT; CDR3aa: CASSLEANQPQHF
j_gene: TRBJ1-1; d_gene: .; abundance: .; v_gene: TRBV21-1; CDR3nt: TGTGCCAGCAGCCCCCCGGACAGGGGGAACACTGAAGCTTTCTTT; CDR3aa: CASSPPDRGNTEAFF
j_gene: TRBJ1-5; d_gene: .; abundance: .; v_gene: TRBV4-2; CDR3nt: TGTGCCAGCAGCCAAGATCCGAGTTCGGGGAATCAGCCCCAGCATTTT; CDR3aa: CASSQDPSSGNQPQHF
j_gene: TRBJ1-4; d_gene: .; abundance: once; v_gene: TRBV5-5; CDR3nt: TGTGCCAGCAGCTCATTGTGGGCCAGGGGAGGGGAAAAACTGTTTTTT; CDR3aa: CASSSLWARGGEKLFF
j_gene: TRBJ2-7; d_gene: .; abundance: .; v_gene: TRBV11-2; CDR3nt: TGTGCCAGCAGCCCCGACAGGGCGGAAAGGGGGAGGCACGAGCAGTACTTC; CDR3aa: CASSPDRAERGRHEQYF
j_gene: TRBJ1-3; d_gene: .; abundance: .; v_gene: TRBV6-5; CDR3nt: TGTGCCTGGGGACCCTCTGGAAACACCATATATTTT; CDR3aa: CAWGPSGNTIYF
j_gene: TRBJ1-3; d_gene: .; abundance: few; v_gene: TRBV13; CDR3nt: TGTGCCAGCAGCTTAGGAGCAGGGGCCCCTGGAAACACCATATATTTT; CDR3aa: CASSLGAGAPGNTIYF
j_gene: TRBJ1-1; d_gene: .; abundance: .; v_gene: TRBV7-8; CDR3nt: TGTGCCAGCAGCTCCCACTGGAGGGTAACTGAAGCTTTCTTT; CDR3aa: CASSSHWRVTEAFF
j_gene: TRBJ1-2; d_gene: .; abundance: once; v_gene: TRBV5-4; CDR3nt: TGTGCCAGCAGCCGGGCCTCGAGGTGGAGGGGTTTCGACTATGGCTACACCTTC; CDR3aa: CASSRASRWRGFDYGYTF
j_gene: TRBJ1-2; d_gene: .; abundance: few; v_gene: TRBV5-1; CDR3nt: TGCGCCAGCAGCTTGGAACTGGGCTATGGCTACACCTTC; CDR3aa: CASSLELGYGYTF
j_gene: TRBJ1-5; d_gene: .; abundance: once; v_gene: TRBV2; CDR3nt: TGTGCCAGCAGTGACGGGCTGGGCAATCAGCCCCAGCATTTT; CDR3aa: CASSDGLGNQPQHF